This TCR beta chain was obtained from a study of blood T cell repertoires in COVID-19. As for the study in general: Collection of acute and convalescent COVID-19 samples took place in the United States, Italy and Spain. The cDNA or gDNA used as material had been derived from T cells, B-cell-depleted T cells, or PBMCs.

The table came from immunoSEQ multiplex PCR; TCRdb's copy has only in-frame clones and leaves some out. This sample carries around 100,000 clones, about 75% of them seen once, and the ten largest clones take roughly 6.2%. Germline CDR1 and CDR2: SNHLY and FYNNEI. CDR3 size: 16 residues. The ends were cut back, 1 base at V and 3 bases at J, with 15 bases in the middle. The chain couples TRBV2 to TRBJ1-2; D is uncertain. Sequenced input: peripheral blood. The TCR comes from an older man with acute or convalescent COVID-19. The CDR3 is CASSEGLGGLDYGYTF. The CDR3 DNA follows: TGTGCCAGCAGTGAAGGTTTGGGAGGGCTTGACTATGGCTACACCTTC. Supplemented by reference TRBV2 and TRBJ1-2, the full variable domain reads EPEVTQTPSHQVTQMGQEVILRCVPISNHLYFYWYRQILGQKVEFLVSFYNNEISEKSEIFDDQFSVERPDGSNFTLKIRSTKLEDSAMYFCASSEGLGGLDYGYTFGSGTRLTVV.